A single sample gave rise to the 20 T cell receptor beta chains below, sequenced in a study of response to subunit inactivated influenza vaccine. TCRdb independently ran MiXCR on the RT-PCR reads; one entry per CDR3 protein. Seen here are some 600,000 distinct CDR3 sequences, 12% to 15% observed once, and the top ten hold 6% to 9.5%. The sequencing used PBMCs from blood, collected less than 15 days before vaccination. Receptors were obtained from a man between 50 and 59 years old who received an inactivated influenza vaccine.

This clonotype showed up just a few times. V gene TRBV12-3 or TRBV12-4 combines with J gene TRBJ2-1; 7 bases line up with TRBD1. V dropped 7 bases and J dropped 10; count of bases not matched to a gene: 10. The CDR3 has 13 residues. The DNA for the CDR3 is TGTGCCAGCATTGACAGGGCGGGTTGGGAGCAGTTCTTC. It yields the protein CASIDRAGWEQFF.

The sample holds a few counts of this clonotype. The V call is TRBV29-1, the J call TRBJ2-5; D is undetermined. This CDR3 is built from 13 residues. Germline V lookup: CDR1 SQVTM, CDR2 ANQGSEA. Trimming removed 6 bases at V and 5 bases at J, with 16 bases between. CDR3 DNA sequence: TGCAGCGTAGCCGGGCCCTACGGGGAGACCCAGTACTTC. Its protein is CSVAGPYGETQYF.

This clonotype was seen repeatedly, ten times or more. The chain uses TRBV29-1 and TRBJ2-3, with 9 nucleotides matching TRBD1. Germline V gene sequence: CDR1 SQVTM, CDR2 ANQGSEA. This CDR3 region has 14 residues. V lost 7 bases and J lost 6; bases outside the gene matches: 11. CDR3 sequence reads: CSAMGSGTGDTQYF. Written as DNA, the CDR3 is TGCAGCGCCATGGGTTCCGGGACAGGGGATACGCAGTATTTT.

The chain is built from TRBV5-1 and TRBJ1-1; TRBD1 is a possible D gene (5 bases). Looked up from germline, CDR1 is SGHRS and CDR2 is YFSETQ. CDR3 length equals 14 residues. Trimming took 5 bases from V and 5 from J, leaving 16 bases between them. As DNA, the CDR3 is TGCGCCAGCAGTGTGGGGGGGAGGTGGACTGAAGCTTTCTTT. Translating gives CASSVGGRWTEAFF. The whole variable domain, remainder taken from reference TRBV5-1 and TRBJ1-1, is KAGVTQTPRYLIKTRGQQVTLSCSPISGHRSVSWYQQTPGQGLQFLFEYFSETQRNKGNFPGRFSGRQFSNSRSEMNVSTLELGDSALYLCASSVGGRWTEAFFGQGTRLTVV.

The gene calls are TRBV2 and TRBJ2-7; 10 nucleotides line up with TRBD2. The CDR3 is 15 residues long. The germline V gene encodes CDR1 SNHLY and CDR2 FYNNEI. The V gene end was trimmed by 1 base and the J gene end by 7 bases; junction bases not matched to a gene: 7. The CDR3 is CASSEVLAGAVEQYF. The CDR3 DNA is TGTGCCAGCAGTGAAGTCCTAGCGGGAGCGGTAGAGCAGTACTTC.

Only a few counts were recorded for this clonotype. The rearrangement uses TRBV4-2 and TRBJ2-3, with D perhaps TRBD1 or TRBD2 (5 bases each). CDR3 size: 16 residues. Per the germline V gene, CDR1 is LGHNA and CDR2 is YNFKEQ. Trimming left V 1 base short and J 4 bases short, with 15 bases between. The CDR3 nucleotides read TGTGCCAGCAGCCAAGGGGGCGCGGAGGTCGCAGATACGCAGTATTTT. This codes for CASSQGGAEVADTQYF.

J is TRBJ2-7 and V is TRBV12-3 or TRBV12-4, with TRBD2 matching 7 bases. V lost 0 bases to trimming and J lost 0 bases; unmatched junction nucleotides: 5. This CDR3 comprises 16 residues. The CDR3 coding sequence is TGTGCCAGCAGTTTAGCTCCAGCGGGGTTCTCCTACGAGCAGTACTTC. It yields the protein CASSLAPAGFSYEQYF.

As for this clonotype: Being one base from a much bigger clone, this may be a read error. The J gene is TRBJ2-7, the V gene TRBV4-3; D is possibly TRBD1 (6 bases). V lost 3 bases and J 5 bases, leaving 11 bases between the germline ends. The CDR3 is 13 residues long. The V gene's germline CDR1 is LGHNA and CDR2 YSLEER. Here the CDR3 reads CASSQGTGHEQYF. The CDR3 DNA reads as TGCGCCAGCAGCCAGGGAACAGGGCACGAGCAGTACTTC.

J is TRBJ2-1 and V is TRBV10-3, with a possible D match to TRBD2 (5 bases). The V and J ends lost 7 bases and 2 bases respectively, with 12 bases between them. The CDR3 is made up of 14 amino acids. Germline V gives CDR1 ENHRY, CDR2 SYGVKD. The CDR3 sequence is CAITAGITYNEQFF. CDR3 in DNA: TGTGCCATCACTGCGGGTATTACCTACAATGAGCAGTTCTTC.

This clonotype was detected only a few times. The chain carries TRBV21-1 and TRBJ2-7; TRBD1 is the table's D call and was not checked against the DNA. TRBV21-1 is assigned pseudogene status. The CDR3 loop spans 15 amino acids. This CDR3 reads CASSTRTGISYEQYF. CDR3 nucleotides: TGTGCCAGCAGCACACGGACAGGGATCTCCTACGAGCAGTACTTC.

V usage is TRBV12-3 or TRBV12-4 and J usage is TRBJ2-1; D might be TRBD2 (5 bases). The CDR3 loop spans 12 amino acids. Deletions cut 2 bases from V and 15 bases from J, with 14 bases between. The CDR3 sequence: CASSLSDSDPFF. CDR3 in DNA: TGTGCCAGCAGTTTATCGGACTCCGATCCGTTCTTC.

The J gene is TRBJ2-2, the V gene TRBV7-2, with TRBD2 matching over 11 bases. Germline V lookup: CDR1 SGHTA, CDR2 FQGNSA. V lost 5 bases to trimming and J lost 1 base; unmatched junction nucleotides: 6. This CDR3 spans 17 amino acids. CDR3 sequence: CASSQGLAVLNTGELFF. As DNA, the CDR3 is TGTGCCAGCAGCCAGGGACTAGCGGTCTTGAACACCGGGGAGCTGTTTTTT.

This chain uses TRBV12-3 or TRBV12-4 with TRBJ1-5; no clear D. The CDR3 runs 12 residues. V gave up 6 bases and J gave up 6 bases, with 9 bases separating them. The chain's CDR3 is CASSPAGQPQHF. CDR3 nucleotide sequence: TGTGCCAGCAGCCCGGCGGGTCAGCCCCAGCATTTT.

The chain carries TRBV20-1 and TRBJ2-7; D gene unclear. There are 14 residues in the CDR3. From germline, CDR1 is DFQATT and CDR2 SNEGSKA (reference sequence). V was shortened by 1 base and J by 3 bases, with 13 bases between the two germline ends. Here the CDR3 DNA reads TGCAGTGCTAGAGTCCATAAAGACGGCTACGAGCAGTACTTC. Amino acid sequence: CSARVHKDGYEQYF.

V usage is TRBV7-2 and J usage is TRBJ2-5; 11 bases are a match to TRBD2. The CDR3 is 16 residues long. J gave up 1 base and V 5 bases, and 6 bases lay outside the gene matches. CDR1 is SGHTA and CDR2 is FQGNSA in the germline V gene. The CDR3 DNA sequence: TGTGCCAGCAGCCCAGGGGGACTAGCGGTCCAAGAGACCCAGTACTTC. Encoded protein: CASSPGGLAVQETQYF.

The V gene is TRBV20-1, the J gene TRBJ2-7, with 8 bases that match TRBD1. The germline V gene has CDR1 DFQATT and CDR2 SNEGSKA (reference sequence). V lost 1 base to trimming and J lost 7 bases; unmatched junction nucleotides: 6. CDR3 size: 13 residues. CDR3 loop: CSARAHDRGEQYF. The CDR3 coding sequence is TGCAGTGCTAGAGCCCACGACAGGGGTGAGCAGTACTTC.

This clonotype was seen a handful of times. This sequence joins TRBV5-1 and TRBJ1-4; TRBD1 is a possible D gene (6 bases). Deletions cut 4 bases from V and 6 bases from J, with 10 bases between. This CDR3 is built from 13 residues. Germline CDR1 reads SGHRS; CDR2 reads YFSETQ. The CDR3 DNA sequence: TGCGCCAGCAGCGTTACAGGGCATGAAAAACTGTTTTTT. Its protein product is CASSVTGHEKLFF.

This clonotype was observed once. The chain links TRBV20-1 to TRBJ2-1; 8 positions agree with TRBD2. J was trimmed by 7 bases and V by 0 bases; bases with no gene match: 11. Per germline, CDR1 DFQATT and CDR2 SNEGSKA (reference sequence). The CDR3 totals 16 residues. This CDR3 is CSARDPKRENPNEQFF. The CDR3, as DNA: TGCAGTGCTAGAGACCCAAAGCGGGAGAATCCGAATGAGCAGTTCTTC.

The chain carries TRBV27 and TRBJ2-5; TRBD1 is a possible D gene (6 bases). The V and J ends lost 6 bases and 7 bases respectively, with 15 bases between them. CDR1 and CDR2 from the germline V gene are MNHEY and SMNVEV (reference sequence). The CDR3 sequence is 13 residues long. This CDR3 reads CASRRTETWTQYF. The CDR3, as DNA: TGTGCCAGCAGACGGACAGAGACCTGGACCCAGTACTTC.

This clonotype was seen more than once but under ten times. The gene calls are TRBV28 and TRBJ2-7, with a tentative D call TRBD2 (5 bases). This CDR3 is built from 16 residues. Per germline, CDR1 MDHEN and CDR2 SYDVKM. Trimming took 5 bases from V and 0 from J, leaving 17 bases between them. CDR3: CASSPLVRGYSYEQYF. DNA for the CDR3: TGTGCCAGCAGTCCCCTAGTCCGGGGATACTCCTACGAGCAGTACTTC.